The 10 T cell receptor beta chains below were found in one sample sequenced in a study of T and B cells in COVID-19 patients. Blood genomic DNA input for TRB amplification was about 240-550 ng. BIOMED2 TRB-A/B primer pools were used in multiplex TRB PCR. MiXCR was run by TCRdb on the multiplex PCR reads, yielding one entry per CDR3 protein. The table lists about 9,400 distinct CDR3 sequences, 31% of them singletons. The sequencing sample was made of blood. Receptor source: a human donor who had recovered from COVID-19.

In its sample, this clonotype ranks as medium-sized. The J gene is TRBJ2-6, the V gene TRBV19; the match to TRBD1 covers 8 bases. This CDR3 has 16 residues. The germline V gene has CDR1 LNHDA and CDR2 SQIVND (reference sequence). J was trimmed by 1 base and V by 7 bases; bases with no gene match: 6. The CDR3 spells CASNARGRSGANVLTF. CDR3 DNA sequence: TGTGCCAGTAATGCCAGGGGGCGATCTGGGGCCAACGTCCTGACTTTC.

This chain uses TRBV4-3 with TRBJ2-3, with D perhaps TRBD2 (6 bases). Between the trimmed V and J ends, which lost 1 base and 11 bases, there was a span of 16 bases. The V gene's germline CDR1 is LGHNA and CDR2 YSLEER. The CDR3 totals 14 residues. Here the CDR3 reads CASSQGGTAIKQYF. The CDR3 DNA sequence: TGCGCCAGCAGCCAAGGTGGGACTGCCATAAAGCAGTATTTT.

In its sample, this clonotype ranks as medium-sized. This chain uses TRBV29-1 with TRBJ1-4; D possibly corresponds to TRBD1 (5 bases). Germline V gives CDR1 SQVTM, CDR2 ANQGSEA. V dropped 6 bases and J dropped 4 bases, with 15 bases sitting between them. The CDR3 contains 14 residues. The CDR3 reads CSVLGDEINEKLFF. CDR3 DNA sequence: TGCAGCGTCCTAGGGGATGAGATTAATGAAAAACTGTTTTTT.

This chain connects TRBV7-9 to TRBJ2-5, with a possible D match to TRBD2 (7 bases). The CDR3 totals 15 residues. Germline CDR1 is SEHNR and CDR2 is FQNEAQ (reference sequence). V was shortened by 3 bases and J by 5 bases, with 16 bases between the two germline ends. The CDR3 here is CASSFGGGAGETQYF. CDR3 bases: TGTGCCAGCAGCTTCGGTGGGGGGGCCGGGGAGACCCAGTACTTC. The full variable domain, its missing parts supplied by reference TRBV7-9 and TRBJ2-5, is DTGVSQNPRHKITKRGQNVTFRCDPISEHNRLYWYRQTLGQGPEFLTYFQNEAQLEKSRLLSDRFSAERPKGSFSTLEIQRTEQGDSAMYLCASSFGGGAGETQYFGPGTRLLVL.

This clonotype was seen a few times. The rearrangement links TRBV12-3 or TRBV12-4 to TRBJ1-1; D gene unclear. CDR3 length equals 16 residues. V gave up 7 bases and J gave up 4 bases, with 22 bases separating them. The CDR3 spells CASIGLPTKSGTEAFF. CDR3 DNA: TGTGCCAGCATTGGACTTCCCACAAAGTCGGGCACTGAAGCTTTCTTT.

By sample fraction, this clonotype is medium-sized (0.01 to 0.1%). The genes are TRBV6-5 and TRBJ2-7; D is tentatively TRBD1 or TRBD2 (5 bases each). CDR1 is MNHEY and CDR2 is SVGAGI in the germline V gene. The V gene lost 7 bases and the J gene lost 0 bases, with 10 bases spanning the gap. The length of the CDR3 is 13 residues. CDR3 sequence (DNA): TGTGCCAGCATGAGGGGAAGCTCCTACGAGCAGTACTTC. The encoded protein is CASMRGSSYEQYF.

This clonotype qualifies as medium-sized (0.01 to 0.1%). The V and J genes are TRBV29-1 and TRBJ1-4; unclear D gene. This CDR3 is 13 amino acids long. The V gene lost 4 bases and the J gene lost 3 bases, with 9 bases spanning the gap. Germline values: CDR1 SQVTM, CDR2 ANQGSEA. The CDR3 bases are TGCAGCGTTGGGGCGCAGGCTAATGAAAAACTGTTTTTT. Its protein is CSVGAQANEKLFF.

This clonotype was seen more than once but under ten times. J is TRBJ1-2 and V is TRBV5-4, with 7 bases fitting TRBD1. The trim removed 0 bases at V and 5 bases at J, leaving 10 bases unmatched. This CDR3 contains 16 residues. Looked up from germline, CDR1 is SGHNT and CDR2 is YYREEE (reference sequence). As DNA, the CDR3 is TGTGCCAGCAGCTTGGGGGGACAGTTGTCGCCGTATGGCTACACCTTC. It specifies CASSLGGQLSPYGYTF.

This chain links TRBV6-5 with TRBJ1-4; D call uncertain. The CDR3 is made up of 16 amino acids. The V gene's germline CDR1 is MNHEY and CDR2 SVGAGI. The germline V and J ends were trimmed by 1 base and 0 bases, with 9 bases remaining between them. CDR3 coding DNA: TGTGCCAGCAGTTACTGGCGGGGTGCAACTAATGAAAAACTGTTTTTT. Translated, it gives CASSYWRGATNEKLFF.

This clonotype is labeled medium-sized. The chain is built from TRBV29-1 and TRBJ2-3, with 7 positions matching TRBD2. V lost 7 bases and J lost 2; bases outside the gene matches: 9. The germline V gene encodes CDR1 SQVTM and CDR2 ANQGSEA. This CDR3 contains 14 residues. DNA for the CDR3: TGCAGCGGGGGTTGGGGGGGGTTCACAGATACGCAGTATTTT. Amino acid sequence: CSGGWGGFTDTQYF.